The following is a T cell receptor beta chain sequence with its context. This clone's antigen is unknown. No clone much larger than this one lies a single base away; base qualities are absent. The source of the sample is a study of blood T cells in healthy people across ages (dated by TCRdb to about 2015). In terms of the full investigation: Template switching captured roughly one uniquely barcoded TCR beta cDNA molecule per two T cells in model experiments. Using deep sequencing normalized with unique cDNA molecular identifiers, the study measured how TCR beta repertoire diversity changes with age. Using the same blood draw, the study looked at two additional independent replicas of 1 million unique cDNA reads for two donors, one aged 18 to 29 and the other aged 80 or older. Four age groups were formed from the donors: young (average roughly 16 years), middle-aged (approximately 41), aged (about 62) and long-lived (approximately 80).

Libraries were built with 5' RACE. The sample was run on an Illumina HiSeq 2500. A second PCR of roughly 7 to 11 cycles was performed with a sample-barcoded 5' primer and a J-beta primer mix. A unique molecular identifier was introduced onto each TCR beta cDNA molecule by a template-switch 5' adaptor carrying 12 random nucleotides. At least 3 million CDR3-containing paired-end reads were obtained from each sample. First-strand cDNA synthesis was performed from all RNA using the Mint cDNA synthesis kit, with priming by a TRBC-specific oligonucleotide. Following uracil-DNA glycosylase treatment, a first 18-cycle PCR with universal primers M1SS and BC2_uni_R was performed on all cDNA. Concerning the study's data processing: Normalization of each sample was performed by random selection of 1 million high-quality reads, each carrying a distinct molecular identifier. Reads with shared molecular identifiers were discarded instead of being binned into consensus sequences. CDR3 identification, clonotype clustering and error correction used MiTCR with a Q25 quality threshold and the strictest error-elimination algorithm. A nonparametric unseen species model with Euler transformation was used to estimate lower-bound total TCR beta diversity. TCRdb reanalyzed the raw reads on its own, using fastp at Q25 for trimming and MiXCR for clone calling, and kept in-frame beta chains. Every distinct CDR3 protein forms one entry, paired with its most common genes and DNA. V and J calls and clone size were set by TCRdb, not the authors. The table for this sample lists roughly 1,000,000 distinct CDR3 sequences; around 27% of them were counted only once. The ten most abundant clones make up about 0.69% of the sample.

The donors were roughly 40 Caucasian individuals from Russia, aged about 6 to 95 years, who were systemically healthy. Each donor gave 8 to 10 milliliters of peripheral blood, collected into EDTA-treated Vacutainer tubes. Ficoll-Paque density-gradient centrifugation was used to isolate PBMCs, with at least 7 million per sample. Trizol reagent was used to extract total RNA from the PBMCs, yielding at least 6 micrograms per sample. The percentages of naive CD45RAhigh/CD27high T cells were determined by flow cytometry on a PBMC aliquot from every donor. Relative to germline, V is 2 bases shorter and J is 0 bases shorter, with 8 bases between their ends. As encoded in the germline V gene (reference sequence), CDR1 is LNHNV while CDR2 is YYDKDF. The CDR3 contains 14 residues, cysteine and phenylalanine counted. The retained sequence is limited to the CDR3, 42 bases, with the frame set at the first base.

Broad study findings and their caveats: Because profiling used bulk unsorted PBMCs, naive and antigen-experienced compartments could not be compared conclusively. Donor CMV infection status was unknown, potentially confounding age-related changes in expanded clonotypes. A strong correlation was found between observed TCR beta diversity and the percentage of naive T cells measured by flow cytometry. Estimates of total diversity based on one million sequenced T cells were regarded as lower bounds and as underestimates. Compared with the aged group, the long-lived group had more naive CD4+ T cells, fewer expanded clones and increased TCR diversity, a pattern suggesting age selection. Observed TCR beta diversity per million T cells fell roughly linearly with age, and a significant reduction was already apparent by age around 40.

This sample also appeared in a second study, on T cells of mothers and their children. Per the second study: Donors were nine systemically healthy Caucasian individuals: three mothers and their six children. cDNA synthesis used all of the extracted RNA, with about 1.5 ug of RNA in each 15 ul reaction. Sample barcodes and 2-4 random nucleotides were added via the M1S primer in the second PCR. Over 9 million TCR beta CDR3 reads came from each mother, compared with some 3 million reads from each child. TCR recombination output is similarly shaped by thymic selection in related and unrelated pairs, with a minor effect exerted by inherited differences. Normalized repertoire overlap was always found to be slightly, but never significantly, higher in related mother-child pairs than in unrelated mother-child pairs. No persistent microchimeric T cell clones were detected, at a sensitivity of roughly 96 clones per million clonotypes. In the study, deep NGS was used to compare the TCR beta repertoires of mothers and children, and features distinguishing related mother-child pairs from unrelated individuals were sought. Mothers averaged around 43 +/- 4 years of age and children averaged about 10 +/- 4 years. After adapter ligation with NEBNext reagents, the libraries were sequenced on Illumina HiSeq 2000 with 100+100 nt paired-end reads. To avoid cross-contamination, the mother libraries and the child libraries were prepared a month apart and sequenced in separate runs. For each donor, between about 500,000 and 2,000,000 distinct TCR beta clonotypes were identified. Naive TCR beta clonotypes were estimated from low-frequency clonotypes matched to each donor's FACS-determined naive share, without sorting.

Sample: blood. The chain is encoded by TRBV15 joined to TRBJ2-7; there is no confident call for the D gene. This TCR was recovered from a girl aged 2-15 years in good health. Here the CDR3 is given as CATSRSLSSYEQYF. The nucleotide sequence is TGTGCCACCAGCAGAAGCCTCAGCTCCTACGAGCAGTACTTC.